This T cell receptor beta chain was sequenced in a study of technical replicates of blood from a few donors. The table came from immunoSEQ multiplex PCR; TCRdb's copy has only in-frame clones and leaves some out. The profile shows 74,000 or so clones, 75% to 95% of them singletons. This CDR3 has 16 residues. Trimming cost V 4 bases and J 8 bases; bases outside gene matches: 13. CDR1 MNHEY and CDR2 SVGAGI come from the germline V gene. This chain connects TRBV6-5 to TRBJ1-2, with TRBD1 matching 10 bases. The sequence derives from a human donor in good health. What was sequenced was T cells isolated from PBMCs. The CDR3 spells CASSSGTGTGVDGYTF. The CDR3 DNA sequence: TGTGCCAGCAGTTCCGGAACCGGGACAGGGGTGGACGGCTACACCTTC.